This is a list of T cell receptor beta chains from one sample in a study of OX40 agonist ivuxolimab in advanced cancers. Produced via immunoSEQ multiplex PCR; TCRdb's table is partial and in-frame only. The table records approximately 86,000 clones, roughly 90% of them present only once. This material consisted of CD4+ or CD8+ T cells sorted from blood, taken in a trial of the OX40 agonist ivuxolimab. The source is an adult with an advanced solid tumor such as melanoma, head and neck, liver or kidney cancer. CDR3s include the opening cysteine and the closing phenylalanine or tryptophan. The order of the fields is V gene, D gene, J gene, clone size, CDR3 DNA, CDR3 protein. A D gene is named only where the DNA matches it firmly. A clone size is listed for some rows: how often the clone was seen (once, few, many), or a class if it is expanded.

TRBV5-1	.	TRBJ2-1	.	TGCGCCAGCAGCTTCCGGGGAGATGATGTCAATGAGCAGTTCTTC	CASSFRGDDVNEQFF
TRBV27	.	TRBJ1-2	.	TGTGCCAGCAGTTTATCAGGGGGGCAATACGATGGCTACACCTTC	CASSLSGGQYDGYTF
TRBV11-2	.	TRBJ2-6	.	TGTGCCAGCAGCTCACTCCGGAGGGTCTCTGGGGCCAACGTCCTGACTTTC	CASSSLRRVSGANVLTF
TRBV28	.	TRBJ1-5	.	TGTGCCAGCAGTGACCGCACCTGGACAGATAATCAGCCCCAGCATTTT	CASSDRTWTDNQPQHF
TRBV14	.	TRBJ2-7	.	TGTGCCAGCAGCCAAGTACGTAGCGGAGCCTACGAGCAGTACTTC	CASSQVRSGAYEQYF
TRBV2	.	TRBJ1-4	once	TGTGCCAGCAGTGGGTCTACCCCCGAAAAACTGTTTTTT	CASSGSTPEKLFF
TRBV7-9	.	TRBJ2-4	.	TGTGCCAGCAACCGGGAGATTGACAAAAACATTCAGTACTTC	CASNREIDKNIQYF
TRBV19	TRBD2	TRBJ2-7	.	TGTGCCAGTGGAATTAGCGGGAGGTACTACGAGCAGTACTTC	CASGISGRYYEQYF
TRBV7-8	.	TRBJ1-1	.	TGTGCCAGCAGCTTTGGTATGAACACTGAAGCTTTCTTT	CASSFGMNTEAFF
TRBV27	.	TRBJ2-6	.	TGTGCCAGCAGTTTGGACAGTTCTGGGGCCAACGTCCTGACTTTC	CASSLDSSGANVLTF
TRBV11-2	.	TRBJ2-7	.	TGTGCCAGCAGCTTAGGTCTAGCCTACGAGCAGTACTTC	CASSLGLAYEQYF
TRBV6-5	TRBD1	TRBJ1-1	.	TGTGCCAGCAATGACAGGGAAGGGAATGAAGCTTTCTTT	CASNDREGNEAFF
TRBV12-2	.	TRBJ2-3	.	TGTGCAAGTCGCCCCTGGCCAGATACGCAGTATTTT	CASRPWPDTQYF
TRBV6-4	TRBD2	TRBJ2-1	.	TGTGCCAGCAGGCCCGGGGGAGCGGGGCACAATGAGCAGTTCTTC	CASRPGGAGHNEQFF
TRBV7-2	TRBD2	TRBJ2-7	.	TGTGCCAGCAGCCCGGATGCTAGCGGGCGATCCTACGAGCAGTACTTC	CASSPDASGRSYEQYF
TRBV5-1	.	TRBJ2-1	.	TGCGCCAGCAGCTTGGGGGATTCCTACAATGAGCAGTTCTTC	CASSLGDSYNEQFF
TRBV5-1	TRBD2	TRBJ2-7	.	TGCGCCAGCAGCAGTTTACCGGGACTAGCGGGAAGCTCCTACGAGCAGTACTTC	CASSSLPGLAGSSYEQYF
TRBV6-4	.	TRBJ2-1	.	TGTGCCAGCAGTGAAGCCTTCCCTACAAAGGAGCAGTTCTTC	CASSEAFPTKEQFF
TRBV7-9	TRBD2	TRBJ2-1	.	TGTGCCAGCAGCTTAAGGGCCCAGCGGGAAAATGAGCAGTTCTTC	CASSLRAQRENEQFF
TRBV19	TRBD1	TRBJ1-5	.	TGTGCCAGTAGTATAGAGACAGGGGGCGGGCAGCCCCAGCATTTT	CASSIETGGGQPQHF
TRBV6-5	TRBD1	TRBJ2-1	.	TGTGCCAGCAGTCCGGACAGGGGAGCTTGGAATGAGCAGTTCTTC	CASSPDRGAWNEQFF
TRBV27	.	TRBJ2-6	.	TGTGCCAGCCGGGACTCTGGGGCCAACGTCCTGACTTTC	CASRDSGANVLTF
TRBV6-5	.	TRBJ1-1	.	TGTGCCAGCAGTTCCGGAAAGATGAGAGCTTTCTTT	CASSSGKMRAFF
TRBV6-1	TRBD2	TRBJ2-3	.	TGTGCCAGCAGCCCCTTAGCGGGAGGGGTGAATACGCAGTATTTT	CASSPLAGGVNTQYF
TRBV18	.	TRBJ1-2	once	TGTGCCAGCTCCCGATATGAGGGCTACACCTTC	CASSRYEGYTF
TRBV18	TRBD2	TRBJ2-1	.	TGTGCCAGCTCACCGTCGAGCGGGAAGTACAATGAGCAGTTCTTC	CASSPSSGKYNEQFF
TRBV7-8	.	TRBJ2-1	.	TGTGCCAGCAGCCGAAGGACGGTATACAATGAGCAGTTCTTC	CASSRRTVYNEQFF
TRBV28	.	TRBJ2-7	.	TGTGCCAGCAGACCTGCCTTTTGGCAGAGACGTAGCTCCTACGAGCAGTACTTC	CASRPAFWQRRSSYEQYF
TRBV5-4	.	TRBJ2-7	.	TGTGCCAGCAGCTGGGGGGCGGGGAGGGGTGGAAGTTACGAGCAGTACTTC	CASSWGAGRGGSYEQYF
TRBV4-1	.	TRBJ2-3	few	TGCGCCAGCAGCCAAGGACAGTTAAGCACAGATACGCAGTATTTT	CASSQGQLSTDTQYF
TRBV4-1	TRBD1	TRBJ1-3	.	TGCGCCAGCAGCCAAGGTCCCATGGACAGGGTACTTGGAAACACCATATATTTT	CASSQGPMDRVLGNTIYF
TRBV15	.	TRBJ1-1	.	TGTGCCACCAGCAGAGAGTGGAACACTGAAGCTTTCTTT	CATSREWNTEAFF
TRBV19	.	TRBJ1-1	.	TGTGCCAGTAGCAACCTAATCGAGAACACTGAAGCTTTCTTT	CASSNLIENTEAFF
TRBV5-1	.	TRBJ1-1	.	TGCGCCAGCAGCTTGACAGGTAACACTGAAGCTTTCTTT	CASSLTGNTEAFF
TRBV27	.	TRBJ2-2	.	TGTGCCAGTCGCGGGACAAACGCCGGAGAGCTGTTTTTT	CASRGTNAGELFF
TRBV19	TRBD1	TRBJ2-5	.	TGTGCCAGCGCTCCGGGACAGGGGGAATCAGAGACCCAGTACTTC	CASAPGQGESETQYF
TRBV29-1	.	TRBJ2-3	.	TGCAGCGTTGAACAGGGTACGCAGTATTTT	CSVEQGTQYF
TRBV30	.	TRBJ1-2	.	TGTGCCTGGAGCGCCCTCAGGGGAGCTTTGTTTGGCTACACCTTC	CAWSALRGALFGYTF
TRBV11-2	TRBD2	TRBJ2-2	.	TGTGCCAGCAGTAGGCGGGAGGGCCAGAACACCGGGGAGCTGTTTTTT	CASSRREGQNTGELFF
TRBV6-1	.	TRBJ2-1	.	TGTGCCAGCAGTTTTTTGGACTCGAGCTACAATGAGCAGTTCTTC	CASSFLDSSYNEQFF
TRBV2	.	TRBJ2-1	.	TGTGCCAGTAAACGGGAGTCAGGTGAGCAGTTCTTC	CASKRESGEQFF
TRBV6-6	.	TRBJ1-2	.	TGTGCCAGCAGGTCCGGGACTCAAGCCGCAGGTGGCTACACCTTC	CASRSGTQAAGGYTF
TRBV19	TRBD2	TRBJ2-1	once	TGTGCCAGTACCAACCCGGGGGGGACCCATGAGCAGTTCTTC	CASTNPGGTHEQFF
TRBV9	TRBD1	TRBJ1-1	.	TGTGCCAGCAGCCCCCAGGGGGCTCGCACTGAAGCTTTCTTT	CASSPQGARTEAFF
TRBV2	TRBD2	TRBJ2-7	.	TGTGCCAGCAGTACTAGCGGCCCTAGGTGGGAGCAGTACTTC	CASSTSGPRWEQYF
TRBV6-1	.	TRBJ2-4	once	TGTGCCAGCAGAGCTCAAAATTCGGACATTCAGTACTTC	CASRAQNSDIQYF
TRBV6-5	TRBD1	TRBJ1-2	.	TGTGCCAGCAGAGGCGGGACAGGGGCGAACTATGGCTACACCTTC	CASRGGTGANYGYTF
TRBV18	TRBD1	TRBJ2-7	.	TGTGCCAGCTCACCACCCTACACAGGGGGCACCACCTACGAGCAGTACTTC	CASSPPYTGGTTYEQYF
TRBV20-1	.	TRBJ2-1	.	TGCAGTGCTAGAGGCCGAGGTTTGCAGTTCTTC	CSARGRGLQFF
TRBV28	TRBD1	TRBJ1-4	once	TGTGCCAGCAGTCCGACGACAGGGGGCGCTGAAAAACTGTTTTTT	CASSPTTGGAEKLFF
TRBV6-4	.	TRBJ1-5	once	TGTGCCAGCAGTGAATCGCATCAGCCCCAGCATTTT	CASSESHQPQHF
TRBV7-9	.	TRBJ2-5	.	TGTGCCAGCAGCCCTGGTACAGGGGGCGGGGGGAGAGAGACCCAGTACTTC	CASSPGTGGGGRETQYF
TRBV2	.	TRBJ1-2	few	TGTGCCAGCAAGACAGGCACCTATGGCTACACCTTC	CASKTGTYGYTF
TRBV5-1	.	TRBJ1-2	.	TGCGCCAGCAGTTCAGGGAACTATGGCTACACCTTC	CASSSGNYGYTF